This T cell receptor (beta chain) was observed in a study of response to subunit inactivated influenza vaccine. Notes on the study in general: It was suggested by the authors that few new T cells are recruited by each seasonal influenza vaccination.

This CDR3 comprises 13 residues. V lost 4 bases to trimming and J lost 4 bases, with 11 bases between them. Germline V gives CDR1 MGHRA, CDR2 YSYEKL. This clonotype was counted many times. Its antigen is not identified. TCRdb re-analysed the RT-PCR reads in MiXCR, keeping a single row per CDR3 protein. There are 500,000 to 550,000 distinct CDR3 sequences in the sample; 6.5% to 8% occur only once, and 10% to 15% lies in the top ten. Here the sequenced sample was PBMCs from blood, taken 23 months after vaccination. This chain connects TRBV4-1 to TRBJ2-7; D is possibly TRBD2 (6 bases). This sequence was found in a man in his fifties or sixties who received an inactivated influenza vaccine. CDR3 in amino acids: CASSPIGGYEQYF. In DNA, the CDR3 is TGCGCCAGCAGCCCGATCGGGGGTTACGAGCAGTACTTC.